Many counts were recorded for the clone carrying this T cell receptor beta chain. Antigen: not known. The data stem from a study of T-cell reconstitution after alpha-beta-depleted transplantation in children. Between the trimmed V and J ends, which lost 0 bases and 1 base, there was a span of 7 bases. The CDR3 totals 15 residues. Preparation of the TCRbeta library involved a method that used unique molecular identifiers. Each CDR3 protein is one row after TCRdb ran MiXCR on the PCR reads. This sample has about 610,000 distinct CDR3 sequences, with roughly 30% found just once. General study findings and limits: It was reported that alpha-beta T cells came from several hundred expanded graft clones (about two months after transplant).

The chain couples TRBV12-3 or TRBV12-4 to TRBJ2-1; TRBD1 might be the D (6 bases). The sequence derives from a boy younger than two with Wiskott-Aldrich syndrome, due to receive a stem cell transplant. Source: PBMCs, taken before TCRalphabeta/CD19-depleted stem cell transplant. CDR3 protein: CASSLAQGSYNEQFF. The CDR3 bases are TGTGCCAGCAGTTTAGCCCAGGGGTCCTACAATGAGCAGTTCTTC.